One T cell receptor beta chain is described in this entry. What antigen it recognizes has not been identified. Qualities for individual bases were not recorded, and no much larger clone is one base off. To be included, a participant needed at least one PBMC sample from before ART initiation plus at least two post-ART samples. Treatment was received in the United States of America by all participants with HIV. Cryopreserved samples of roughly 0.85-11 million PBMC were thawed and washed before DNA extraction. At the time of the earliest PBMC sample, participants with HIV were aged between roughly 23 and 60 years. PBMC samples were contributed by each participant from 1-4 timepoints before ART initiation and 2-8 timepoints after ART initiation, with a median of 7 samples. Serial HIV viral load, CD4+ T-cell count, ART history and demographic data were obtained for every participant. Genomic DNA was extracted from unsorted PBMC with a Qiagen kit on a QIAcube, with processing performed in batches of 12 samples.

The immunoSEQ hsTCRB v3.0 assay was used at survey level resolution to sequence the TRB variable region. The targeted TRB sequencing depth was about 40,000-55,000 T-cell genomes per sample. TRB libraries were pooled and sequenced on an Illumina MiSeq using a v3 150-cycle kit. As for the authors' bioinformatics: Repertoire analysis was run in R within a reproducible Nextflow workflow that covered QC, data transformation and analysis. Custom analyses were implemented in LymphoSeq2, an R package for AIRR-Seq data exploration. A handful of samples that yielded fewer than 5000 total TRB sequences were excluded, so that approximately 170 HIV repertoires were analyzed. Among the roughly 190 retained HIV repertoires, 55 to 65 were collected before ART initiation and more than 120 after ART initiation. Repertoires were downsampled to 5000 TRB nucleotide sequences, and summary statistics were averaged over 100 downsampling iterations. The analysis kept only TRB sequences whose CDR3 regions were at least seven amino acids long. Diversity was measured with a Shannon entropy-derived clonality score and the Gini coefficient. Repertoire networks linked the top 5000 CDR3 amino acid sequences whenever two sequences differed by an edit distance of one. GLIPH2 predicted antigen specificity groups and MHC restriction for TRB CDR3 amino acid sequences. To flag known CMV, EBV, HIV or tissue antigen associations, CDR3 amino acid sequences were matched against VDJdb and McPAS-TCR. Pre-ART, post-ART and control groups were compared with Wilcoxon signed-rank tests and Holm-Bonferroni correction. TCRdb holds this immuneACCESS table with in-frame rearrangements only. Some clones are missing; in checked studies, unresolved V genes explain under half, and the rest has no known cause. For V, J and clone size, that table is used; D and trimming come from the DNA. The sample has some 26,000 clones on record, 76% of them singletons. Around 11% of the sample rests with the top ten.

The germline V gene provides CDR1 KGHSH and CDR2 LQKENI. V is cut by 4 bases and J by 4 bases, and the space between the germline ends is 10 bases. Its CDR3 holds 13 amino acids, cysteine through phenylalanine. Left in the record is the CDR3 DNA by itself, 39 bases read in frame from the first base. The sample belongs to a study of long-term antiretroviral therapy in people with HIV (dated by TCRdb to the early 2020s). Regarding the research as a whole: Collection of the earliest samples took place about a decade ahead of the 2015 WHO recommendation for immediate ART, at a time when ART was typically delayed until CD4 counts fell. A retrospective serial study tested whether ART initiation and durable HIV suppression were associated with changes in peripheral blood TRB repertoire composition and diversity. A total of roughly 180 cryopreserved PBMC samples were contributed to the cohort by 30 adults with confirmed HIV infection, with samples collected serially over a mean of approximately six years (range 1-12). Of the approximately 32 participants with HIV, 10 to 11 were female. No cross-contamination during QIAcube processing turned up in test extractions that ran a monoclonal T-cell line alongside around 34 polyclonal samples. Results the study describes overall, beyond this receptor: Because pre-ART samples had limited cell numbers, unsorted PBMC were profiled rather than sorted CD4+ and CD8+ T cells. Inferences about post-ART repertoire changes were limited because no data were available on ART adherence, viral resistance or therapy changes. The repertoire was dominated across all time points by expanded TRB clones identified before ART initiation, although this dominance was seen to fluctuate and to decrease in many PLHIV after ART. HIV repertoires had narrower CDR3 length ranges than controls, and the network structure suggested an antigen-experienced repertoire that shifted only slightly toward naive after ART. The samples span the years 2004 to 2017, and the ART regimens used may be less effective than current regimens. Starting ART was linked to a significant rise in TRB diversity, yet even after long-term ART the diversity remained significantly lower than in transplant donor controls. Because PBMC availability was limited, only the TCR beta chain was sequenced, with no alpha chain pairing.

Sequences were derived from unsorted PBMCs, sampled 1.1 years before starting antiretroviral therapy. The receptor's source is a woman between 35 and 50 years old with HIV. This receptor chain uses TRBV18 and TRBJ1-2, with no D gene named confidently. The nucleotides read TGTGCCAGCTCACTCAAGCTCATCTATGGCTACACCTTC. It translates to CASSLKLIYGYTF.